This T cell receptor beta chain came from a study of blood T cells in healthy people across ages. Study at large: Every two T cells gave about one barcoded beta molecule via template switching. Findings of the study overall: Versus aged donors, long-lived donors had higher diversity and more naive CD4+ cells. There was no known CMV status for donors, so expanded clonotype changes were possibly confounded. Per million T cells, TCR beta diversity dropped about linearly as age rose.

In this sample, this clonotype turned up a few times. The antigen is undetermined. Through a sample-barcoded 5' primer and a J-beta primer mix, a second PCR was run for about 7 to 12 cycles. TCRdb fed the 5' RACE reads into MiXCR, producing one record per CDR3 protein. The data show about 900,000 distinct CDR3 sequences, with around 48% seen just once and about an eighth held by the top ten. The CDR3 contains 14 residues. Germline-derived CDR1 and CDR2 are LGHDT and YNNKEL (reference sequence). V lost 2 bases, J lost 4 bases, and 9 bases lay in between. This sequence originates from a man aged 30-40 years in good health. The J gene is TRBJ2-1, the V gene TRBV3-1, with D hard to call. The sequencing sample was made of blood. The CDR3 DNA is TGTGCCAGCAGCCAAACCTCCCATTACAATGAGCAGTTCTTC. Amino acid sequence: CASSQTSHYNEQFF.